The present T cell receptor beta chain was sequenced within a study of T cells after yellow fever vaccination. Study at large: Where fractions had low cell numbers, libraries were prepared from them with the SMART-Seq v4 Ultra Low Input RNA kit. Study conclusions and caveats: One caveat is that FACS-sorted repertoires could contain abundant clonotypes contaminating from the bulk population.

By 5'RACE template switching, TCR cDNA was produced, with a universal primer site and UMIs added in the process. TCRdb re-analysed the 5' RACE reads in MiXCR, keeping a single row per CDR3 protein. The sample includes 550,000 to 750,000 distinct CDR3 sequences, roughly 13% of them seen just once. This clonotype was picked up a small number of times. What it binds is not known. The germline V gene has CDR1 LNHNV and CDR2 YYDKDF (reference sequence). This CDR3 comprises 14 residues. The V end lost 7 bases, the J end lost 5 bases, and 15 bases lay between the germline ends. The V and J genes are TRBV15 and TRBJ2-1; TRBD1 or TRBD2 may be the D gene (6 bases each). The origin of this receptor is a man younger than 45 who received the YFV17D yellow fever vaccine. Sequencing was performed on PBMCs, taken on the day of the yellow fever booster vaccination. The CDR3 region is CATNPGAGDNEQFF. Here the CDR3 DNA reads TGTGCCACCAACCCGGGGGCCGGGGACAATGAGCAGTTCTTC.